These 5 T cell receptor beta chains originate from one sample sequenced in a study of read filtering for tumor transcriptome and immune sequencing. This library used approximately 0.4 ug RNA and molecular barcoded adaptors spanning alpha/delta and beta/gamma chains. MiXCR was run by TCRdb on the reads, yielding one entry per CDR3 protein. Here the sample spans 40,000 to 50,000 distinct CDR3 sequences, 15% to 20% being singletons. What was sequenced was a population of CD138-negative cells sorted from bone marrow. These receptor sequences come from a donor at least 40 years old with multiple myeloma.

This clonotype was detected many times. This chain uses TRBV2 with TRBJ2-3; the D is unclear. From germline, CDR1 is SNHLY and CDR2 FYNNEI. Trimming stripped 1 base from V and 4 bases from J, with 9 bases between. CDR3 length: 14 amino acids. The CDR3 DNA sequence: TGTGCCAGCAGTGAAGGCCGACCGTCAGATACGCAGTATTTT. Protein product: CASSEGRPSDTQYF.

This clonotype was seen repeatedly, ten times or more. This chain links TRBV12-5 with TRBJ2-3; D is unclear. Trimming stripped 1 base from V and 9 bases from J, with 11 bases between. The CDR3 runs 13 residues. Germline V gene sequence: CDR1 LGHNT, CDR2 FRNRAP. The CDR3 DNA is TGTGCTAGTGGTTTGGCGGGTGCGGCGACGCAGTATTTT. Amino acids: CASGLAGAATQYF.

To note about this clonotype: A read error may be the cause here, since a much bigger clone is one base away. This chain joins TRBV29-1 and TRBJ2-2; D is possibly TRBD1 (6 bases). The CDR3 length is 13 residues. Trimming took 6 bases from V and 1 from J, leaving 9 bases between them. The germline CDR1 and CDR2 sequences are SQVTM and ANQGSEA. CDR3 nucleotide sequence: TGCAGCGTGGGGGCAGGGAACACCGGGGAGCTGTTTTTT. This encodes CSVGAGNTGELFF.

This clonotype was detected many times. This sequence joins TRBV7-2 and TRBJ2-1; D is undetermined. V lost 4 bases to trimming and J lost 6 bases, with 13 bases between them. Germline values: CDR1 SGHTA, CDR2 FQGNSA. The CDR3 has 14 residues. CDR3 sequence: CASSSLSLGNEQFF. CDR3 coding DNA: TGTGCCAGCAGCTCCCTGAGCCTTGGCAATGAGCAGTTCTTC.

A word on this clonotype: A single base separates this from a much larger clone, so it may be a read error. This chain uses TRBV7-9 with TRBJ1-6; 11 bases match TRBD1. The CDR3 loop spans 14 amino acids. Looked up from germline, CDR1 is SEHNR and CDR2 is FQNEAQ (reference sequence). CDR3: CASRQGQGDSPFHF. CDR3 sequence (DNA): TGTGCCAGCAGGCAGGGACAGGGGGACTCACCCTTCCACTTT.